The rows below give T cell receptor beta chains drawn from one sample of a study of blood T cell repertoires in COVID-19. Measured with immunoSEQ multiplex PCR; TCRdb has only the in-frame clones, and not every one. The sample yields 200,000 to 250,000 clones, 86% seen once. Sequenced sample: PBMCs or T cells enriched from blood (not recorded which). The receptors originated from a woman aged 50 to 65 in a cohort exposed to, infected with or recovered from COVID-19 (not recorded which). Both conserved end residues are part of each CDR3. The order of the fields is CDR3 length, J gene, V gene, clone size, D gene, CDR3 DNA, CDR3 protein. D genes are given only for firm matches. The size field is filled for only some rows; it gives once, few, many or a size class.

16 TRBJ2-1 TRBV25-1 - - TGTGCCAGCAGTGAATTGGGCATAGGTACCTACAATGAGCAGTTCTTC CASSELGIGTYNEQFF
14 TRBJ2-2 TRBV2 - - TGTGCCAGCAGATCGAGTCCCTCGCCCGGGGAGCTGTTTTTT CASRSSPSPGELFF
15 TRBJ1-5 TRBV7-2 - TRBD1 TGTGCCAGCAGCCTAGGGACAGTTCGAGATCAGCCCCAGCATTTT CASSLGTVRDQPQHF
15 TRBJ1-5 TRBV6-5 - TRBD1 TGTGCCAGCAGGAGGGGGCAGGCAGACAATCAGCCCCAGCATTTT CASRRGQADNQPQHF
13 TRBJ2-1 TRBV28 - - TGTGCCAGCACGACTAGCTCCTACAATGAGCAGTTCTTC CASTTSSYNEQFF
13 TRBJ2-7 TRBV6-5 - - TGTGCCAGCAGTTCCGCAGGGGTGGGCGAGCAGTACTTC CASSSAGVGEQYF
12 TRBJ1-2 TRBV6-5 - TRBD1 TGTGCCAGCAGTCGGGACAGCTATGGCTACACCTTC CASSRDSYGYTF
16 TRBJ2-7 TRBV5-6 - TRBD1 TGTGCCAGCAGCTTAGGGCCCGGGACAGGGGTGGACGAGCAGTACTTC CASSLGPGTGVDEQYF
17 TRBJ2-5 TRBV4-1 - TRBD2 TGCGCCAGCAGCCAAGGAGATCTAGCGGGCACGAAAGAGACCCAGTACTTC CASSQGDLAGTKETQYF
15 TRBJ2-6 TRBV7-3 once - TGTGCCAGCAGCGTACAGGGCCCTGGGGCCAACGTCCTGACTTTC CASSVQGPGANVLTF
14 TRBJ2-5 TRBV7-2 - - TGTGCCAGCAGCGGAGGACTACCGGGAGAGACCCAGTACTTC CASSGGLPGETQYF
14 TRBJ1-4 TRBV4-1 - - TGCGCCAGCAGCCAAGATACGTCGGTTGAAAAACTGTTTTTT CASSQDTSVEKLFF
16 TRBJ2-3 TRBV7-3 - TRBD1 TGTGCCAGCAGCTTAACGTTTGGGGCAGGGGGCGATACGCAGTATTTT CASSLTFGAGGDTQYF
15 TRBJ1-2 TRBV7-9 once - TGTGCCAGCAGCTTACCGGGATCGACTAACTATGGCTACACCTTC CASSLPGSTNYGYTF
15 TRBJ1-1 TRBV5-4 few - TGTGCCAGCAGCTTGGCCGCAGAAATGAACACTGAAGCTTTCTTT CASSLAAEMNTEAFF
14 TRBJ1-2 TRBV2 once - TGTGCCAGCAGTGAATCGGGAGGTAACTATGGCTACACCTTC CASSESGGNYGYTF
14 TRBJ2-3 TRBV4-2 - - TGTGCCAGCAGCCAGGGGGGGCCGGGAGATACGCAGTATTTT CASSQGGPGDTQYF
13 TRBJ1-1 TRBV7-8 once TRBD1 TGTGCCAGCAGCATGACAGGGTACACTGAAGCTTTCTTT CASSMTGYTEAFF
14 TRBJ1-2 TRBV5-1 - TRBD1 TGCGCCAGCAGCTTACAGGGGGAGGGCTATGGCTACACCTTC CASSLQGEGYGYTF
15 TRBJ1-3 TRBV23-1 - - TGCGCCAGCACCGCGGACTTCAGCTCTGGAAACACCATATATTTT CASTADFSSGNTIYF
13 TRBJ1-2 TRBV15 once TRBD1 TGTGCCACCAGCCTAAACGACAGGGTTCGCTACACCTTC CATSLNDRVRYTF
14 TRBJ2-1 TRBV5-1 - - TGCGCCAGCAGCTCACCGGGAGCTTGGAATGAGCAGTTCTTC CASSSPGAWNEQFF
15 TRBJ1-4 TRBV28 - - TGTGCCAGCAGTTTCTACTGGGGAGAAAATGAAAAACTGTTTTTT CASSFYWGENEKLFF
14 TRBJ1-1 TRBV7-2 - TRBD1 TGTGCCAGCAGCCCGGACAGGGTCTCCACTGAAGCTTTCTTT CASSPDRVSTEAFF
15 TRBJ1-5 TRBV27 - - TGTGCCAGCAGTTTGGAGGGGTATAGCAATCAGCCCCAGCATTTT CASSLEGYSNQPQHF
18 TRBJ2-3 TRBV7-9 once TRBD2 TGTGCCAGCAGCTTAAGGTTCGGCGGGGGGGCCGCGGCAGATACGCAGTATTTT CASSLRFGGGAAADTQYF
17 TRBJ1-1 TRBV5-6 - TRBD1 TGTGCCAGCAGCTTGTATGGGGACAGGGGGCTCTTCCAGGCAGCTTTCTTT CASSLYGDRGLFQAAFF
14 TRBJ1-2 TRBV28 - TRBD1 TGTGCCAGCCTTGCAGGGGGCCAGAACTATGGCTACACCTTC CASLAGGQNYGYTF
16 TRBJ2-1 TRBV27 - TRBD1 TGTGCCAGCAGTCCCCCCGACAGGGTCCTCTACAATGAGCAGTTCTTC CASSPPDRVLYNEQFF
14 TRBJ1-1 TRBV5-1 - TRBD1 TGCGCCAGCAGCCCGGGACAGCCCGGGGGTGAAGCTTTCTTT CASSPGQPGGEAFF
17 TRBJ2-2 TRBV9 - TRBD2 TGTGCCAGCAGCGCACTAGCGGGGGGGCCAAACACCGGGGAGCTGTTTTTT CASSALAGGPNTGELFF
15 TRBJ2-5 TRBV6-6 - TRBD2 TGTGCCAGCAGTTCGATTCTAGCGGGGAAAGAGACCCAGTACTTC CASSSILAGKETQYF
12 TRBJ1-6 TRBV12-3/TRBV12-4 - - TGTGCCAGCAACGCAGGGAATTCACCCCTCCACTTT CASNAGNSPLHF
13 TRBJ1-2 TRBV11-2 - - TGTGCCAGCAGGGGGGCCCCCAACTATGGCTACACCTTC CASRGAPNYGYTF
17 TRBJ1-1 TRBV30 - - TGTGCCTGGACCGTCGGGGGACTGAGGGCCTTTAGCACTGAAGCTTTCTTT CAWTVGGLRAFSTEAFF
14 TRBJ1-2 TRBV6-5 - - TGTGCCAGCAGGTCCGGGACATTACACTATGGCTACACCTTC CASRSGTLHYGYTF
16 TRBJ2-1 TRBV9 - - TGTGCCAGCAGCGCCGCTCATCTGGGACTCCGCAATGAGCAGTTCTTC CASSAAHLGLRNEQFF
16 TRBJ2-1 TRBV2 - TRBD2 TGTGCCAGCAGAAACCCCGGGACTAGCGGTTACAATGAGCAGTTCTTC CASRNPGTSGYNEQFF
14 TRBJ1-4 TRBV30 - - TGTGCCTGGAGTGTACCGGGGGGGGCGGGAAAACTGTTTTTT CAWSVPGGAGKLFF
15 TRBJ2-5 TRBV7-7 once - TGTGCTAGCAGCTTAGTTTTTAGGGGCGGAGAGACCCAGTACTTC CASSLVFRGGETQYF
16 TRBJ1-6 TRBV10-2 - TRBD1 TGCGCCAGCAGTTACTCACCGGGACAGCGAAATTCACCCCTCCACTTT CASSYSPGQRNSPLHF
14 TRBJ2-7 TRBV6-6 - TRBD2 TGTGCCAGCGGGAGTTTCGGGGGGGCCCTGGAGCAGTACTTC CASGSFGGALEQYF
15 TRBJ2-1 TRBV7-9 - TRBD2 TGTGCCAGCAGCCCGACTAGCGGGGGAGATAATGAGCAGTTCTTC CASSPTSGGDNEQFF
15 TRBJ2-3 TRBV5-1 - - TGCGCCAGCAGTTTGGTGGACAGAAGCACAGATACGCAGTATTTT CASSLVDRSTDTQYF
14 TRBJ2-1 TRBV7-2 - - TGTGCCAGCAGCTTAGAGGGGGGGCCGAATGAGCAGTTCTTC CASSLEGGPNEQFF
14 TRBJ1-1 TRBV5-4 once - TGTGCCAGCAGCCAGGACAGCATGAACACTGAAGCTTTCTTT CASSQDSMNTEAFF
15 TRBJ2-1 TRBV6-5 - TRBD2 TGTGCCAGCAGTTATCTCCTAGCGGGGGACAATGAGCAGTTCTTC CASSYLLAGDNEQFF
15 TRBJ2-3 TRBV11-3 once - TGTGCCAGCAGCTTATCCGGGGGGCGACCAGATACGCAGTATTTT CASSLSGGRPDTQYF
16 TRBJ2-3 TRBV7-6 - TRBD1 TGTGCCAGCAGCACAGGGACAGGGGTTAGCACAGATACGCAGTATTTT CASSTGTGVSTDTQYF
15 TRBJ1-4 TRBV7-2 - - TGTGCCAGCAGCTTATACGGGACACACAATGAAAAACTGTTTTTT CASSLYGTHNEKLFF
15 TRBJ2-5 TRBV18 once TRBD2 TGTGCCAGCTCACCGGGACTAGCCGGGAGAGAGACCCAGTACTTC CASSPGLAGRETQYF
14 TRBJ2-1 TRBV5-1 few - TGCGCCAGCAGCTTGGGGTCAGGATTGGATGAGCAGTTCTTC CASSLGSGLDEQFF
16 TRBJ2-2 TRBV28 - TRBD2 TGTGCCAGCAGTTTACAGTCGCGGGGGGCATCCGGGGAGCTGTTTTTT CASSLQSRGASGELFF
14 TRBJ2-7 TRBV5-6 - - TGTGCCAGCAGCCACCGAGGGCCGAACTACGAGCAGTACTTC CASSHRGPNYEQYF
12 TRBJ1-2 TRBV6-1 - - TGTGCCAGCAGTGAATGGGGGGGTGGCTACACCTTC CASSEWGGGYTF
13 TRBJ1-1 TRBV4-3 - TRBD1 TGCGCCAGCAGCCGGGACAGGAACACTGAAGCTTTCTTT CASSRDRNTEAFF
17 TRBJ1-5 TRBV4-3 - TRBD1 TGCGCCAGCAGCCAAGATTTGACAGGGGATAGCAATCAGCCCCAGCATTTT CASSQDLTGDSNQPQHF